Sequencing of this T cell receptor (beta chain) was carried out in a study of a mutant IDH1 vaccine in newly diagnosed glioma. Study-level information: Prior therapy was radiotherapy, temozolomide, or both; most received both.

The sample holds one count of this clone. Time point indicated: baseline, week 1 (first vaccination visit). Treatment reported: pre-vaccination baseline after standard-of-care therapy. Donors harbored newly found WHO grade 3 or 4 IDH1-mutant, ATRX-lost astrocytomas. The length of the CDR3 is 19 residues. Repertoires were generated with immunoSEQ multiplex PCR, while TCRdb's copy carries only in-frame clones and drops some. Among around 50,000 clones listed, about nine tenths were seen once. The genes are TRBV21-1 and TRBJ1-1; TRBD1 is the table's D call, not checked against the DNA. TRBV21-1 is described as a pseudogene. The TCR originated in a man aged 35-49 years with glioma. Specimen: PBMCs, collected from a glioma patient treated with radiotherapy, temozolomide or both. DNA of the CDR3: TGTGCCAGCAGCAAAAAGTGGAAAGAGACAGACAGGGCCCACACTGAAGCTTTCTTT. It encodes CASSKKWKETDRAHTEAFF.